Below, one TCR beta chain is given with its context. This sample was taken from a study of blood T cell repertoires in COVID-19. Turning to the study itself: COVID-19 samples from acute and convalescent phases originated in the United States, Italy and Spain. The analysed material was cDNA or gDNA that came from T cells, B-cell-depleted T cells, or PBMCs.

Under the authors' procedure: How many nucleated cells were present was estimated from reference gene primer amplification. The repertoire was sequenced with immunoSEQ multiplex PCR; TCRdb's copy has only in-frame clones and lacks some. The DNA was the basis for D and trimming; V, J and clone size are from that table. Seen here are roughly 200,000 clones, approximately 86% observed once, and the top ten hold less than 3.5%. Germline CDR1 reads MDHEN; CDR2 reads SYDVKM. V gave up 7 bases and J gave up 1 base, with 8 bases separating them. CDR3 length: 12 amino acids. The specimen sequenced was peripheral blood. The chain recombines TRBV28 with TRBJ2-7, with a tentative D call TRBD1 (5 bases). The receptor was derived from a woman in her 30s with active or convalescent COVID-19. CDR3 sequence (DNA): TGTGCCAGCAAGCGACAGTCCTACGAGCAGTACTTC. It codes for CASKRQSYEQYF.